This T cell receptor (beta chain) was retrieved from a study of T cell responses to AZD1222 COVID-19 vaccine. Findings and limits, study-wide: Baseline serostatus was positive in only a handful of AZD1222 recipients.

Profiled with immunoSEQ multiplex PCR; TCRdb holds only in-frame clones, not every one. The table includes tens of thousands of clones, around 92% detected once. This clone was picked up one time. What it binds is unknown. The CDR3 spans 14 residues. Trimming took off 5 bases at V and 7 bases at J, with 17 bases between the two ends. CDR1 is SEHNR, CDR2 FQNEAQ, per germline (reference sequence). The chain is built from TRBV7-9 and TRBJ1-2; no definite D call. The TCR sequence derives from an adult in good health. The sequencing used peripheral blood, collected on day 0 of MenACWY control vaccination. The CDR3 is CASSDQRSGTGYTF. CDR3 in DNA: TGTGCCAGCAGCGACCAGCGCTCCGGAACTGGCTACACCTTC.